Below, one T cell receptor (beta chain) is given with its context. Germline CDR1 LNHDA, CDR2 SQIVND (reference sequence). With 7 bases removed from V and 2 bases from J, the gap between germline ends came to 15 bases. This CDR3 has 15 residues. In the authors' workflow: Cell counts per sample came from amplifying reference gene primers. This table comes from immunoSEQ multiplex PCR, and its TCRdb copy is limited to in-frame clones, with some not included. That table supplies the V and J calls and clone size; D and trimming were determined from the DNA. The table shows roughly 60,000 clones, with about 85% occurring only once. The data stem from a study of blood T cell repertoires in COVID-19. Study overall: Samples taken during acute and convalescent COVID-19 were collected in the United States, Italy and Spain. PBMCs, B-cell-depleted T cells, or T cells were the source of the cDNA or gDNA that made up the material.

V is TRBV19 and J is TRBJ1-5; D perhaps matches TRBD1 (6 bases). Sequencing was carried out using peripheral blood. This sequence was found in a woman aged 80 or older with acute or convalescent COVID-19. CDR3 coding DNA: TGTGCCAGTACCCCGGGACATAGGGGCAATCAGCCCCAGCATTTT. Encoded protein: CASTPGHRGNQPQHF.